A selection of T cell receptor beta chains follows, all from one sample in a study of CD8 T cells in Susac syndrome. TCRdb independently ran MiXCR on the immunoSEQ multiplex PCR reads; one entry per CDR3 protein. Among some 77,000 distinct CDR3 sequences listed, 93% were seen once. Sequenced material: CD4+ T cells from PBMCs. These receptors all stem from a human donor with Susac syndrome. Both conserved end residues are part of each CDR3.

V gene: TRBV15; CDR3 protein: CATSRDKTGNSPLHF
V gene: TRBV23-1; CDR3 protein: CASSPNLGTTGSYNEQFF
V gene: TRBV6-2/TRBV6-3; CDR3 protein: CASSYSPSGGKPNEQFF
V gene: TRBV5-1; CDR3 protein: CASSLGLAGGNYNEQFF
V gene: TRBV7-2; CDR3 protein: CASSGRKNTEAFF
V gene: TRBV28; CDR3 protein: CASSPIPGQLGAGELFF
V gene: TRBV5-1; CDR3 protein: CASSTRGGNTEAFF
V gene: TRBV28; CDR3 protein: CASSLTTGGYGYTF
V gene: TRBV7-2; CDR3 protein: CASSLASGGADTQYF
V gene: TRBV7-3; CDR3 protein: CASSSPGQLYSNQPQHF
V gene: TRBV5-1; CDR3 protein: CASSLAGQLNQETQYF
V gene: TRBV6-2/TRBV6-3; CDR3 protein: CASIQGVGGELFF
V gene: TRBV28; CDR3 protein: CASSGFGHEQFF
V gene: TRBV24-1; CDR3 protein: CATSDFGRAKDTQYF
V gene: TRBV20-1; CDR3 protein: CSARGGSTDTQYF
V gene: TRBV28; CDR3 protein: CASSLGDRANSPLHF
V gene: TRBV6-5; CDR3 protein: CATLRQGSNEQFF
V gene: TRBV30; CDR3 protein: CAWSRRSQETQYF
V gene: TRBV29-1; CDR3 protein: CSDTGSSTDTQYF
V gene: TRBV6-2/TRBV6-3; CDR3 protein: CASSTRVSGNQPQHF
V gene: TRBV20-1; CDR3 protein: CSARDLATGVHEQYF
V gene: TRBV5-1; CDR3 protein: CASSPEGTPGNTIYF
V gene: TRBV21-1; CDR3 protein: CASSPQGAYYEQYF
V gene: TRBV18; CDR3 protein: CASLPNVGDEQFF
V gene: TRBV19; CDR3 protein: CASSRRDSQETQYF
V gene: TRBV7-2; CDR3 protein: CASSLAPGGGSEAFF
V gene: TRBV7-2; CDR3 protein: CASSLDGGNYYEQYF
V gene: TRBV6-1; CDR3 protein: CASSVEPRSNTEAFF
V gene: TRBV9; CDR3 protein: CASSPRLPGTGELFF
V gene: TRBV6-2/TRBV6-3; CDR3 protein: CASSRGVPGTDTQYF
V gene: TRBV5-1; CDR3 protein: CASSYGKTTYEQYF
V gene: TRBV6-4; CDR3 protein: CASSEEAGGRDIQYF
V gene: TRBV28; CDR3 protein: CASSLPGRGNQDEQYF
V gene: TRBV29-1; CDR3 protein: CSVRLLAGGGEQFF
V gene: TRBV5-1; CDR3 protein: CASSFLSTLNTEAFF
V gene: TRBV29-1; CDR3 protein: CSVRAGSDTQYF
V gene: TRBV6-6; CDR3 protein: CASSYGQGRRETQYF
V gene: TRBV28; CDR3 protein: CASNSPGAADPDTQYF
V gene: TRBV20-1; CDR3 protein: CSARPTGPGELFF
V gene: TRBV5-5; CDR3 protein: CASSLVAVGNEQFF
V gene: TRBV28; CDR3 protein: CASSLEWQGVPLEQYF